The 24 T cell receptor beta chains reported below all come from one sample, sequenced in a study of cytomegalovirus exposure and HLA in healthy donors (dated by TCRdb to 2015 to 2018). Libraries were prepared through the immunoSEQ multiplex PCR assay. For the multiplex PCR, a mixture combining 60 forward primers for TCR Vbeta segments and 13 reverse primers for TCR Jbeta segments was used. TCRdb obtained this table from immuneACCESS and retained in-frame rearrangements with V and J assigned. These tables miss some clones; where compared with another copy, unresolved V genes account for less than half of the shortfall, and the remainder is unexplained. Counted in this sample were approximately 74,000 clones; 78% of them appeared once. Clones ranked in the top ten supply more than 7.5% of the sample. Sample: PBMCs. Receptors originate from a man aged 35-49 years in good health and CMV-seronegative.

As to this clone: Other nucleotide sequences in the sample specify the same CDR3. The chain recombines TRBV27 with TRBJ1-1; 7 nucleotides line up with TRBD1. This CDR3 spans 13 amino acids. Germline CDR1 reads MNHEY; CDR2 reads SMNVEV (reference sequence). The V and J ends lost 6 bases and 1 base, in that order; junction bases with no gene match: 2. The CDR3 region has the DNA TGTGCCAGCAGACAGGGGCGGAACACTGAAGCTTTCTTT. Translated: CASRQGRNTEAFF.

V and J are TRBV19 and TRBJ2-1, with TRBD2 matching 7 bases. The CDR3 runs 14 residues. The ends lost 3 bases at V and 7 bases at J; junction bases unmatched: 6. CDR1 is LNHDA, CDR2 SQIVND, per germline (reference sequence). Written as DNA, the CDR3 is TGTGCCAGTAGTATTAGGCGGGAGTGGAATGAGCAGTTCTTC. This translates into CASSIRREWNEQFF.

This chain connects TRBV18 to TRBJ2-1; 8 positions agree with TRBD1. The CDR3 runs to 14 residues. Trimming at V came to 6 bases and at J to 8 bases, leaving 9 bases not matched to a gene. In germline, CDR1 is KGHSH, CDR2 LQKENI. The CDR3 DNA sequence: TGTGCCAGCTCCACTAACCAGGGGGCCGATGAGCAGTTCTTC. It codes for CASSTNQGADEQFF.

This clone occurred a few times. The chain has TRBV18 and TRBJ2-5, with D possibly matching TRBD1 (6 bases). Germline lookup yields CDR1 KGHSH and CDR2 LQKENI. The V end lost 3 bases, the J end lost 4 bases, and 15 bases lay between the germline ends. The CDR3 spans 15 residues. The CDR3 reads CASSPNTGLGETQYF. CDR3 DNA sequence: TGTGCCAGCTCACCGAATACAGGGTTGGGAGAGACCCAGTACTTC.

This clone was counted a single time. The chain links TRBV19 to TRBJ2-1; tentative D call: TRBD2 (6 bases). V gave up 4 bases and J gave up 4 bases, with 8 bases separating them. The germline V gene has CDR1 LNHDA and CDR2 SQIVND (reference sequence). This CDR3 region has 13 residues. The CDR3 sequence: CASSTGLYNEQFF. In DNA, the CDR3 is TGTGCCAGTAGTACGGGACTGTACAATGAGCAGTTCTTC.

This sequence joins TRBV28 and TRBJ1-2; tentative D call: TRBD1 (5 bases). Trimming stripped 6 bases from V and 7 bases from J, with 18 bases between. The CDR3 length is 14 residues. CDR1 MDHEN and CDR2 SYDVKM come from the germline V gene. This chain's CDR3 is CASRDTGGARGYTF. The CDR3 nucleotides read TGTGCCAGCAGAGACACAGGCGGCGCTCGTGGCTACACCTTC.

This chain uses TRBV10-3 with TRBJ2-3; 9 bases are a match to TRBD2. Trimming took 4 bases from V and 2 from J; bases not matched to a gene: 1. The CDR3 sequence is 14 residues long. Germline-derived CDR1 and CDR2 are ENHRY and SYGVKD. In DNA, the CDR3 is TGTGCCATCAGTGGGGGACTAGCCACAGATACGCAGTATTTT. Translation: CAISGGLATDTQYF.

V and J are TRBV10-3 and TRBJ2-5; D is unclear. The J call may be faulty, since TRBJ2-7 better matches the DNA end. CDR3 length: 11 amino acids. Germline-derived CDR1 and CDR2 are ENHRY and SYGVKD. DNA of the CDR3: TGTGCCACGACTGTGGCCTACGAGCAGTACTTC. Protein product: CATTVAYEQYF.

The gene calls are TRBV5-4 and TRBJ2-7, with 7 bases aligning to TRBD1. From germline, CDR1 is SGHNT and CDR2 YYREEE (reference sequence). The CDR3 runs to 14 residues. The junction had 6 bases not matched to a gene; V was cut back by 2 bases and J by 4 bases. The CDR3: CASSFSQGEYEQYF. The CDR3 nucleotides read TGTGCCAGCAGCTTTAGCCAGGGGGAGTACGAGCAGTACTTC.

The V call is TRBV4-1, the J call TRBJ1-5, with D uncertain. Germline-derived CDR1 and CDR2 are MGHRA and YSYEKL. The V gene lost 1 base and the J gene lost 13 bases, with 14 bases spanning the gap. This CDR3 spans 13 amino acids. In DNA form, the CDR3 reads TGCGCCAGCAGCCAAGTCGACGGGGAGCGGCAGCATTTT. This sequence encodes CASSQVDGERQHF.

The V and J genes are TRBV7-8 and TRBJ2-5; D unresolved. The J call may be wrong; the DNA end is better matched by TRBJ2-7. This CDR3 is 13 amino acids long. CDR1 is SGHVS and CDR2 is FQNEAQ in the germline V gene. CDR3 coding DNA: TGTGCCAGCAGCTTAGCCGTCTCCTACGAGCAGTACTTC. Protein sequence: CASSLAVSYEQYF.

CDR3 DNA: TGTGCCAGCAGAACCCCTACTAGGGGGCGTACTGAAGCTTTCTTT. Its translation is CASRTPTRGRTEAFF. V gene TRBV27 combines with J gene TRBJ1-1; 7 nucleotides line up with TRBD1. The V gene's germline CDR1 is MNHEY and CDR2 SMNVEV (reference sequence). The CDR3 is 15 amino acids. Germline trimming cut 6 bases from V and 5 bases from J; bases unmatched to any gene: 12.

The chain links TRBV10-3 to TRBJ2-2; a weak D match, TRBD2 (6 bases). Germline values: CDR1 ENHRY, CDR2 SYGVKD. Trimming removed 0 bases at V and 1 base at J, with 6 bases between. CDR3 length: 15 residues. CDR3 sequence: CAISESGGNTGELFF. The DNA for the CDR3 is TGTGCCATCAGTGAGTCGGGGGGGAACACCGGGGAGCTGTTTTTT.

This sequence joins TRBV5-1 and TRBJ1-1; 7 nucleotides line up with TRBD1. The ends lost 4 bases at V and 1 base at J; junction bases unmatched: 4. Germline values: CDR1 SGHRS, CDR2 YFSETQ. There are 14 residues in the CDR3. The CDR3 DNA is TGCGCCAGCAGCCCGGGACAGCCGAACACTGAAGCTTTCTTT. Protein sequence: CASSPGQPNTEAFF. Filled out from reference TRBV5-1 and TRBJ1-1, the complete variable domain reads KAGVTQTPRYLIKTRGQQVTLSCSPISGHRSVSWYQQTPGQGLQFLFEYFSETQRNKGNFPGRFSGRQFSNSRSEMNVSTLELGDSALYLCASSPGQPNTEAFFGQGTRLTVV.

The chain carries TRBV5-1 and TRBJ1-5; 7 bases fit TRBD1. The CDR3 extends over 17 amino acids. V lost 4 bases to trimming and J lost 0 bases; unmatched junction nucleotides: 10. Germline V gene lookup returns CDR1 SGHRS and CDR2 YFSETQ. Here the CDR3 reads CASSVEGGPYSNQPQHF. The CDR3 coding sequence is TGCGCCAGCAGCGTAGAAGGGGGCCCATATAGCAATCAGCCCCAGCATTTT.

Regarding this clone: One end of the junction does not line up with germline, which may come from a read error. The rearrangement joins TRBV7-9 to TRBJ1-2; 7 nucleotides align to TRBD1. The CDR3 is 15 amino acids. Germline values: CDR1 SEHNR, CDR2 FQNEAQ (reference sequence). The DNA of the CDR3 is TGTTCCAGCAGCTTCCCCCACGGACAGGACTATGGCTACACCTTC. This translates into CSSSFPHGQDYGYTF.

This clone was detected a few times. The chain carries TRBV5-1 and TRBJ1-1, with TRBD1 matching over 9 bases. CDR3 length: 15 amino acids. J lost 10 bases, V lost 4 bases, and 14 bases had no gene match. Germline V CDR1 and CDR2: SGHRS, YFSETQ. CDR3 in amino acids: CASSEDRGGREGAFF. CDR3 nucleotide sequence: TGCGCCAGCAGCGAGGACAGGGGAGGGCGAGAAGGAGCTTTCTTT.

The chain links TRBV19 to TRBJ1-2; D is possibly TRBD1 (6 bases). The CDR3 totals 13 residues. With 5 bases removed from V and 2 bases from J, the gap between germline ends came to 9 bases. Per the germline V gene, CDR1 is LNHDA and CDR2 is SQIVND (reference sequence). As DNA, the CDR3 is TGTGCCAGTAGTTACAGGGCGAACTATGGCTACACCTTC. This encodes CASSYRANYGYTF.

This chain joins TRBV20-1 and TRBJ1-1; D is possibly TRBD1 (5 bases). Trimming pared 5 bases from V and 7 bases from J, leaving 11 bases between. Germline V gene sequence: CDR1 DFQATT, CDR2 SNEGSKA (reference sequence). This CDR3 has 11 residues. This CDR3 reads CSAGRGIEAFF. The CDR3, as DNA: TGCAGTGCTGGACGGGGGATTGAAGCTTTCTTT.

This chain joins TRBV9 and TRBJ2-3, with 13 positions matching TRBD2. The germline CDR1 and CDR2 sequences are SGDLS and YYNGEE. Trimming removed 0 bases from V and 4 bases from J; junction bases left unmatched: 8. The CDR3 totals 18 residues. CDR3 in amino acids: CASSVAITSGRAADTQYF. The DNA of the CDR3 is TGTGCCAGCAGCGTAGCCATCACTAGCGGGAGGGCCGCAGATACGCAGTATTTT.

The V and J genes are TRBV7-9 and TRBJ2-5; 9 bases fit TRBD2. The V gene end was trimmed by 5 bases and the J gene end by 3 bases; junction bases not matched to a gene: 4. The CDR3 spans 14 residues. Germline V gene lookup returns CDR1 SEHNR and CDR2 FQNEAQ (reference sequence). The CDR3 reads CASSRAGGKETQYF. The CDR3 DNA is TGTGCCAGCAGCCGAGCGGGGGGAAAAGAGACCCAGTACTTC.

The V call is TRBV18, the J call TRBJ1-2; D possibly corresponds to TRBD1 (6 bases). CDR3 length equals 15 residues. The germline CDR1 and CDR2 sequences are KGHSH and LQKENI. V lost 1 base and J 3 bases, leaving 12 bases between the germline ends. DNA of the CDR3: TGTGCCAGCTCACCACGTCAGGGGAAGGACTATGGCTACACCTTC. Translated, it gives CASSPRQGKDYGYTF.

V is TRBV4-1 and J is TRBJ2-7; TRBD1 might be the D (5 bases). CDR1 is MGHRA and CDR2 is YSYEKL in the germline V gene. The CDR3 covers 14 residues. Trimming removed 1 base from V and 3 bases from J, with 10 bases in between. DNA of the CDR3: TGCGCCAGCAGCCAAGTCGACAGCAACTACGAGCAGTACTTC. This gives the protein CASSQVDSNYEQYF.

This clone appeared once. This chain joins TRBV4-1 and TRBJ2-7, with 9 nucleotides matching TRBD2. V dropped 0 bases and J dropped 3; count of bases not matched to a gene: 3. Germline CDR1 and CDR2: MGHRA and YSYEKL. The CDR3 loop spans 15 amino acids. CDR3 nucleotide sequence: TGCGCCAGCAGCCAAGATCTTAGCGGGGGCTACGAGCAGTACTTC. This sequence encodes CASSQDLSGGYEQYF.